The T cell receptor (beta chain) under discussion was sequenced for a study of shared clonotypes between healthy human individuals. The germline V and J ends were trimmed by 2 bases and 1 base, with 5 bases remaining between them. The CDR3 spans 13 residues. The germline V gene has CDR1 KGHSH and CDR2 LQKENI. The assay was carried out at the deep level. It was across several immunoSEQ plates that each subset's genomic DNA was evenly split. The data were produced by immunoSEQ multiplex PCR, yet TCRdb's version contains in-frame clones alone and is incomplete. The sample consists of 2 million to 2.5 million clones, 85% to 95% of them appearing once. Details on this clone: What it binds is unknown. This sample includes further DNA sequences coding for the same CDR3.

Findings of the study overall: Deeper or shallower sequencing was expected to change how clonotypes are shared among donors. Incompleteness in sorted-subset sequencing, despite large depth, was shown by rarefaction.

The chain has TRBV18 and TRBJ2-5; D is perhaps TRBD1 (5 bases). Material: naive CD4+ T cells from PBMCs. As for subset: CD45RA+ positively selected. This clonotype originated in a young man in good health. Some clones in this sample may be carry-over from other donors' samples. The CDR3 here is CASSPGAQETQYF. In nucleotides, the CDR3 is TGTGCCAGCTCACCAGGGGCCCAAGAGACCCAGTACTTC.